The present T cell receptor (beta chain) was sequenced within a study of brain T cells in children with intractable seizures. Libraries were prepared by immunoSEQ multiplex PCR; TCRdb keeps only in-frame clonotypes and omits some of them. The table has tens of thousands of clones, under 95% seen once. Only cases whose brain tissue showed the highest T cell transcript signatures were sequenced. Germline V lookup: CDR1 SGDLS, CDR2 YYNGEE. The CDR3 contains 13 residues. The ends were cut back, 1 base at V and 0 bases at J, with 4 bases in the middle. The specimen comprised peripheral blood, sampled at surgery. The V gene is TRBV9, the J gene TRBJ1-1; no clear D gene. The receptor comes from a boy under three years old with tuberous sclerosis and intractable seizures. For the CDR3, the DNA is TGTGCCAGCAGCGTAAGCCTGAACACTGAAGCTTTCTTT. This codes for CASSVSLNTEAFF.